This T cell receptor (beta chain) appears in the sequencing data of a study of memory CD8 T cells in hepatitis C reinfection. About the research overall: Peak reinfection samples were taken 3 to 8 weeks after detection.

The CDR3 length is 15 residues. The V gene lost 5 bases and the J gene lost 1 base, with 11 bases spanning the gap. Germline V gene lookup returns CDR1 SGHVS and CDR2 FNYEAQ. Clones were sequenced by immunoSEQ multiplex PCR, and TCRdb holds only the in-frame ones, with some missing. The sample gives around 45,000 clones, approximately 88% of which show up once; around 1.2% is in the top ten. As for time point: peak reinfection, 3 to 8 weeks after reinfection detection. Sorted cells were sequenced directly ex vivo without any in vitro expansion. Total naive CD8 T cells were sorted as viable CD3+ CD8+ CD45RO- cells from two donors.

The gene calls are TRBV7-6 and TRBJ1-4, with D possibly being TRBD1 (6 bases). The sequence came from a man aged 18 to 30 with hepatitis C virus infection. Sequencing was carried out using naive CD8+ T cells sorted from blood. CDR3 amino acids: CASSPETGTNEKLFF. The CDR3 DNA reads TGTGCCAGCAGCCCAGAGACAGGAACTAATGAAAAACTGTTTTTT.